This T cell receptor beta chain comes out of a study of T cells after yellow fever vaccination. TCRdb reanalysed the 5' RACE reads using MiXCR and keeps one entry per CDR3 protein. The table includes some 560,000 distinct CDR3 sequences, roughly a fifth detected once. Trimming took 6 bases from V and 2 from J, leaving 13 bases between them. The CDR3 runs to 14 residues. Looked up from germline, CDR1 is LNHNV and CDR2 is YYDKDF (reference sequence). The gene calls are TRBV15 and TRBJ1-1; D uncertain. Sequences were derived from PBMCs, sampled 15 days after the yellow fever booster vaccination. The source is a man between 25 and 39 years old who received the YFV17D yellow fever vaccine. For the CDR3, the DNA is TGTGCCACCAGACCCCCCAATGGAAACACTGAAGCTTTCTTT. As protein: CATRPPNGNTEAFF.